This T cell receptor (beta chain) was sequenced for a study of blood T cell repertoires in COVID-19. Overall study context: Samples of COVID-19 (acute and convalescent) were obtained from the United States, Italy and Spain. Sources were T cells, B-cell-depleted T cells, or PBMCs; the material itself was cDNA or gDNA.

The CDR3 totals 15 residues. V lost 6 bases, J lost 6 bases, and 8 bases stayed unmatched. The germline V gene has CDR1 LGHDT and CDR2 YNNKEL (reference sequence). The assay was immunoSEQ multiplex PCR, and TCRdb's table has in-frame clones only and misses some. There are about 180,000 clones in the sample; 80% to 85% occur only once, and roughly 13% lies in the top ten. The chain combines TRBV3-1 (or the pseudogene TRBV3-2) with TRBJ2-1, with 10 bases lining up with TRBD2. The specimen was peripheral blood. This TCR derives from a young man with active or convalescent COVID-19. The DNA for the CDR3 is TGTGCCAGCAGAATGTGGGGACTAGCGATCAATGAGCAGTTCTTC. This gives the protein CASRMWGLAINEQFF.